The TCR beta chain described here comes from a study of blood T cell repertoires in COVID-19. Germline V gene lookup returns CDR1 ENHRY and CDR2 SYGVKD. The CDR3 extends over 17 amino acids. V gave up 6 bases and J gave up 0 bases, with 19 bases separating them. Original processing methods: Amplification of reference gene primers was used by the study to estimate nucleated cell counts. Measured with immunoSEQ multiplex PCR; TCRdb has only the in-frame clones, and not every one. V and J calls and clone size come straight from that table; D and trimming were deduced from the DNA. The table has 150,000 to 200,000 clones, 84% seen once.

Sequenced sample: peripheral blood. The sequence was obtained from an elderly woman with acute or convalescent COVID-19. The chain links TRBV10-3 to TRBJ2-3, with D unresolved. CDR3 nucleotides: TGTGCCATCAGGGGCCACCCGAACTCATCTAGCACAGATACGCAGTATTTT. Encoded protein: CAIRGHPNSSSTDTQYF.